Below, 28 T cell receptor beta chains from the same sample are listed, as sequenced in a study of blood T cell repertoires in COVID-19. The table came from immunoSEQ multiplex PCR; TCRdb's copy has only in-frame clones and leaves some out. This sample yields under 85,000 clones, of which around 84% are seen a single time; around 3.3% belongs to the top ten. The sample taken for sequencing was peripheral blood. Receptors were obtained from a man aged 50-60 years with acute or convalescent COVID-19.

The rearrangement uses TRBV25-1 and TRBJ2-1; 9 bases fit TRBD1. Trimming took 5 bases from V and 7 from J; bases not matched to a gene: 6. The V gene's germline CDR1 is MGHDK and CDR2 SYGVNS. The CDR3 length is 14 residues. This CDR3 is CASSLLQGANEQFF. CDR3 in DNA: TGTGCCAGCAGTCTACTACAGGGGGCAAATGAGCAGTTCTTC.

The V and J genes are TRBV19 and TRBJ2-2; D is possibly TRBD1 (5 bases). The V and J ends lost 1 base and 4 bases respectively, with 7 bases between them. The germline gives CDR1 LNHDA, CDR2 SQIVND (reference sequence). The CDR3 contains 14 residues. The CDR3 sequence is CASSIAGSTGELFF. DNA of the CDR3: TGTGCCAGTAGTATAGCAGGGTCCACCGGGGAGCTGTTTTTT.

The V gene is TRBV6-2 or TRBV6-3, the J gene TRBJ2-1; tentatively, D is TRBD1 (6 bases). This CDR3 is 15 amino acids long. Trimming took off 2 bases at V and 2 bases at J, with 10 bases between the two ends. The germline V gene has CDR1 MNHEY and CDR2 SVGEGT. CDR3 nucleotides: TGTGCCAGCAGTTACGGGGGCGCGACCTACAATGAGCAGTTCTTC. It yields the protein CASSYGGATYNEQFF.

The genes are TRBV5-5 and TRBJ2-1; no definite D call. Trimming pared 1 base from V and 1 base from J, leaving 6 bases between. Germline CDR1 is SGHKS and CDR2 is YYEKEE (reference sequence). CDR3 size: 14 residues. The CDR3 loop reads CASSLLRSYNEQFF. CDR3 coding DNA: TGTGCCAGCAGCTTGCTGAGATCCTACAATGAGCAGTTCTTC.

The CDR3 DNA is TGCGCCAGCAGCTTGGCCAGCGTTACGAGTGTCGGCTACACCTTC. It yields the protein CASSLASVTSVGYTF. The V and J genes are TRBV5-1 and TRBJ1-2; D unresolved. V lost 0 bases to trimming and J lost 8 bases, with 17 bases between them. The CDR3 is made up of 15 amino acids. The germline gives CDR1 SGHRS, CDR2 YFSETQ.

V and J are TRBV6-4 and TRBJ2-1; D not certain. V was clipped by 1 base and J by 8 bases, with 15 bases between them. This CDR3 has 15 residues. From germline, CDR1 is MRHNA and CDR2 SNTAGT. DNA of the CDR3: TGTGCCAGCAGTGACTTCCCGACGGGTGTCGATGAGCAGTTCTTC. Encoded protein: CASSDFPTGVDEQFF.

The chain couples TRBV24-1 to TRBJ2-7; 11 bases map to TRBD2. This CDR3 contains 16 residues. The germline V gene encodes CDR1 KGHDR and CDR2 SFDVKD. V was pared by 1 base and J by 6 bases, with 7 bases of the junction left unmatched. The CDR3 sequence: CATSDFPSGRRGEQYF. The CDR3 DNA follows: TGTGCCACCAGTGATTTCCCTAGCGGGAGGAGGGGCGAGCAGTACTTC.

The chain is built from TRBV29-1 and TRBJ1-3; possible D gene TRBD1, 5 bases. This CDR3 contains 14 residues. Looked up from germline, CDR1 is SQVTM and CDR2 is ANQGSEA. V dropped 6 bases and J dropped 0 bases, with 12 bases sitting between them. As DNA, the CDR3 is TGCAGCGTCACTAGCAGGGACTCTGGAAACACCATATATTTT. Protein: CSVTSRDSGNTIYF. The full variable domain, in which reference TRBV29-1 and TRBJ1-3 provide the parts outside the CDR3, is SAVISQKPSRDICQRGTSLTIQCQVDSQVTMMFWYRQQPGQSLTLIATANQGSEATYESGFVIDKFPISRPNLTFSTLTVSNMSPEDSSIYLCSVTSRDSGNTIYFGEGSWLTVV.

CDR3 DNA sequence: TGTGCCAGCTCATCGAACAGGGACACCGCGACCAATGAGCAGTTCTTC. As protein: CASSSNRDTATNEQFF. The rearrangement uses TRBV18 and TRBJ2-1; the D gene is possibly TRBD1 (6 bases). The CDR3 length is 16 residues. With 5 bases removed from V and 6 bases from J, the gap between germline ends came to 20 bases. CDR1 KGHSH and CDR2 LQKENI come from the germline V gene.

The chain recombines TRBV6-5 with TRBJ2-2, with D possibly being TRBD1 (6 bases). This CDR3 is built from 14 residues. Trimming left V 6 bases short and J 2 bases short, with 10 bases between. CDR1 is MNHEY and CDR2 is SVGAGI in the germline V gene. The CDR3: CASRRDTNTGELFF. CDR3 bases: TGTGCCAGCAGGAGGGACACCAACACCGGGGAGCTGTTTTTT.

The chain combines TRBV9 with TRBJ2-7, with 10 positions matching TRBD2. Germline V CDR1 and CDR2: SGDLS, YYNGEE. V was clipped by 6 bases and J by 2 bases; unmatched bases: 5. The CDR3 runs 14 residues. The CDR3 nucleotides are TGTGCCAGCAATGAGCGGGAGGGCACCTACGAGCAGTACTTC. This gives the protein CASNEREGTYEQYF.

V and J are TRBV25-1 and TRBJ2-5; tentative D call: TRBD1 (6 bases). This CDR3 has 13 residues. CDR1 and CDR2 (germline): MGHDK, SYGVNS. V lost 4 bases to trimming and J lost 4 bases, with 10 bases between them. The DNA of the CDR3 is TGTGCCAGCAGTGGACAGGCTGTAGAGACCCAGTACTTC. Protein: CASSGQAVETQYF.

This clone was recorded a few times. V gene TRBV6-5 combines with J gene TRBJ1-5; 9 bases are a match to TRBD1. Germline loops: CDR1 MNHEY, CDR2 SVGAGI. Germline trimming cut 5 bases from V and 6 bases from J; bases unmatched to any gene: 8. The CDR3 runs to 15 residues. CDR3 loop: CASSRGQGPVQPQHF. CDR3 bases: TGTGCCAGCAGTCGAGGACAGGGGCCGGTTCAGCCCCAGCATTTT.

The rearrangement uses TRBV28 and TRBJ2-5; the match to TRBD1 covers 10 bases. The CDR3 totals 13 residues. V lost 6 bases, J lost 5 bases, and 3 bases stayed unmatched. Germline V gene data show CDR1 as MDHEN and CDR2 as SYDVKM. CDR3 sequence: CASRRTGGETQYF. CDR3 DNA sequence: TGTGCCAGCAGAAGGACAGGGGGTGAGACCCAGTACTTC.

In this sample, this clone turned up a few times. The chain uses TRBV9 and TRBJ1-2; D remains unclear. This CDR3 is 13 amino acids long. V lost 1 base to trimming and J lost 4 bases, with 8 bases between them. The germline V gene has CDR1 SGDLS and CDR2 YYNGEE. CDR3 in amino acids: CASSVSDIYGYTF. The DNA for the CDR3 is TGTGCCAGCAGCGTATCAGACATCTATGGCTACACCTTC.

The CDR3 coding sequence is TGTGCCAGCAGCTCTCAGGGGAACTACGAGCAGTACTTC. Translated: CASSSQGNYEQYF. The genes are TRBV7-8 and TRBJ2-7; weak D call: TRBD1 (6 bases). Germline V gene sequence: CDR1 SGHVS, CDR2 FQNEAQ. The CDR3 totals 13 residues. Trimming removed 4 bases at V and 3 bases at J, with 10 bases between.

The chain has TRBV7-3 and TRBJ2-3; D may be TRBD1 (5 bases). The germline CDR1 and CDR2 sequences are SGHTA and FQGTGA. The CDR3 loop spans 13 amino acids. Trimming took 3 bases from V and 2 from J, leaving 6 bases between them. The DNA of the CDR3 is TGTGCCAGCAGCTTGGGGCCCACAGATACGCAGTATTTT. Translation gives CASSLGPTDTQYF. Full variable domain (missing parts from reference TRBV7-3 and TRBJ2-3): GAGVSQTPSNKVTEKGKYVELRCDPISGHTALYWYRQSLGQGPEFLIYFQGTGAADDSGLPNDRFFAVRPEGSVSTLKIQRTERGDSAVYLCASSLGPTDTQYFGPGTRLTVL.

The gene calls are TRBV6-5 and TRBJ2-1; possible D gene TRBD2, 6 bases. Germline V lookup: CDR1 MNHEY, CDR2 SVGAGI. There are 15 residues in the CDR3. V was clipped by 8 bases and J by 0 bases, with 14 bases between them. The CDR3 DNA follows: TGTGCCAGCTTTATAGCGGAGAGCTCCTACAATGAGCAGTTCTTC. Residues: CASFIAESSYNEQFF.

This rearrangement joins TRBV5-4 to TRBJ2-7; TRBD1 matches at 11 bases. CDR3 size: 15 residues. V gave up 6 bases and J gave up 4 bases; unmatched junction bases: 9. Germline loops: CDR1 SGHNT, CDR2 YYREEE (reference sequence). CDR3: CASNAEGQGVYEQYF. As DNA, the CDR3 is TGTGCCAGCAACGCCGAGGGACAGGGGGTTTACGAGCAGTACTTC.

The chain couples TRBV5-4 to TRBJ1-2; TRBD1 aligns across 7 bases. The J segment lost 6 bases and the V segment lost 4 bases, leaving 9 bases of the junction unmatched. The CDR3 has 14 amino acids. Germline-derived CDR1 and CDR2 are SGHNT and YYREEE (reference sequence). CDR3 coding DNA: TGTGCCAGCAGCATGCGACAGGGAATAGATGGCTACACCTTC. It yields the protein CASSMRQGIDGYTF.

The CDR3 nucleotides read TGTGCCAGCAGCCCGGGACAGAGACCTGGCGATGAGCAGTTCTTC. It is translated as CASSPGQRPGDEQFF. V is TRBV5-4 and J is TRBJ2-1; the match to TRBD1 covers 7 bases. CDR1 is SGHNT and CDR2 is YYREEE in the germline V gene (reference sequence). V lost 4 bases and J lost 8; bases outside the gene matches: 12. The CDR3 consists of 15 residues.

V and J are TRBV4-1 and TRBJ2-3, with 8 bases fitting TRBD2. CDR1 and CDR2 from the germline V gene are MGHRA and YSYEKL. With 4 bases clipped from V and 1 base from J, the junction kept 4 bases outside the gene matches. The CDR3 length is 15 residues. The CDR3, as DNA: TGCGCCAGCAGCCCCGGGGGGGCGGGCACAGATACGCAGTATTTT. Protein: CASSPGGAGTDTQYF.

For this clone: Other DNA variants within this sample encode the same CDR3. The rearrangement uses TRBV6-5 and TRBJ2-1; 7 bases match TRBD2. V shed 2 bases, J shed 1 base, and the junction held 2 bases outside the gene matches. This CDR3 contains 15 residues. Per the germline V gene, CDR1 is MNHEY and CDR2 is SVGAGI. The CDR3 coding sequence is TGTGCCAGCAGTTACGGGCGGGGGTCCTACAATGAGCAGTTCTTC. Protein sequence: CASSYGRGSYNEQFF.

This sequence joins TRBV5-1 and TRBJ2-7; 7 positions match TRBD1. CDR1 SGHRS and CDR2 YFSETQ come from the germline V gene. The CDR3 sequence is 14 residues long. V was pared by 3 bases and J by 2 bases, with 5 bases of the junction left unmatched. Written as DNA, the CDR3 is TGCGCCAGCAGCTCCGGGACAGCAGCCTACGAGCAGTACTTC. Protein: CASSSGTAAYEQYF.

The chain uses TRBV6-7 and TRBJ2-1; 9 nucleotides agree with TRBD1. TRBV6-7 is known as an ORF, though its function is uncertain. The CDR3 has 18 amino acids. J was trimmed by 5 bases and V by 7 bases; bases with no gene match: 18. The CDR3 DNA follows: TGTGCCAGCACTACCGACAGGGGGTTCGTGGATGGAAACAATGAGCAGTTCTTC. Its protein is CASTTDRGFVDGNNEQFF.

The chain recombines TRBV11-3 with TRBJ2-1; 9 positions match TRBD1. This CDR3 is 15 amino acids long. V shed 5 bases, J shed 3 bases, and the junction held 5 bases outside the gene matches. Germline CDR1 SGHNT, CDR2 YENEEA. The CDR3 nucleotides are TGTGCCAGCAGCCCCCGGGACAGGGTCTACAATGAGCAGTTCTTC. Amino acids: CASSPRDRVYNEQFF.

J is TRBJ2-7 and V is TRBV27; maybe TRBD2 (6 bases). Trimming removed 8 bases from V and 4 bases from J, with 15 bases in between. Germline-derived CDR1 and CDR2 are MNHEY and SMNVEV (reference sequence). The CDR3 contains 13 residues. CDR3 region: CASGAGRGYEQYF. In DNA, the CDR3 is TGTGCCAGCGGCGCCGGGCGGGGATACGAGCAGTACTTC.

This chain links TRBV12-5 with TRBJ2-1; the D gene is possibly TRBD2 (5 bases). This CDR3 has 15 amino acids. V was clipped by 5 bases and J by 0 bases, with 11 bases between them. Germline values: CDR1 LGHNT, CDR2 FRNRAP. The CDR3 DNA sequence: TGTGCTAGTGGTCACGGGATCCCCTCCTACAATGAGCAGTTCTTC. Translation: CASGHGIPSYNEQFF.